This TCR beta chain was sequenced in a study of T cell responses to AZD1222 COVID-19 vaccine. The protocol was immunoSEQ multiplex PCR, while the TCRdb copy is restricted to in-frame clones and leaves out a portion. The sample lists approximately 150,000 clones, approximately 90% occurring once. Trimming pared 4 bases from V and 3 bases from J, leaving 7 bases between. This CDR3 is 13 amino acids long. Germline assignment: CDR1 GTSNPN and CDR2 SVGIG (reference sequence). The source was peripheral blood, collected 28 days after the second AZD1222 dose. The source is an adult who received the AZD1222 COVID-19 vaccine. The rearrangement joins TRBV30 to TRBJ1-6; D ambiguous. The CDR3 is CAWIKDYNSPLHF. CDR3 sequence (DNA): TGTGCCTGGATAAAGGACTATAATTCACCCCTCCACTTT.